This TCR beta chain was profiled in a study of T cells after yellow fever vaccination. Study-wide background: Those fractions that held only low numbers of cells were prepared using the SMART-Seq v4 Ultra Low Input RNA kit. Whole-study results and caveats: Peak timing came faster in the weaker secondary response, day 5 versus 15.

This clonotype has at least ten counts. Its antigen is unidentified. In making TCR cDNA, 5'RACE template switching added a universal primer site and UMIs to it. Each CDR3 protein is one row after TCRdb ran MiXCR on the 5' RACE reads. The sample carries 600,000 to 750,000 distinct CDR3 sequences, roughly an eighth recorded once. Germline lookup yields CDR1 MNHEY and CDR2 SVGEGT. The CDR3 is 14 residues long. Trimming took 0 bases from V and 2 from J, leaving 8 bases between them. The sample was PBMCs, taken on the day of the yellow fever booster vaccination. The V call is TRBV6-2 or TRBV6-3, the J call TRBJ2-7; maybe TRBD2 (6 bases). This clonotype originated in a man aged 25 to 45 who received the YFV17D yellow fever vaccine. Here the CDR3 DNA reads TGTGCCAGCAGTTACTCCGGGACTCCCTACGAGCAGTACTTC. Protein sequence: CASSYSGTPYEQYF.